These 18 T cell receptor beta chains were sequenced from one sample in a study of blood T cell repertoires in COVID-19. Profiled with immunoSEQ multiplex PCR; TCRdb holds only in-frame clones, not every one. The table lists 350,000 or so clones, about 92% of them singletons. Sequenced: peripheral blood. The receptors come from a woman aged 55-70 years with COVID-19, enrolled during active disease.

The V and J genes are TRBV6-1 and TRBJ2-7; D gene unclear. Trimming pared 2 bases from V and 9 bases from J, leaving 8 bases between. The length of the CDR3 is 11 residues. Per germline, CDR1 MNHNS and CDR2 SASEGT. The CDR3 DNA reads as TGTGCCAGCAGTGAACCCTGGAGGCAGTACTTC. Residues: CASSEPWRQYF.

This chain links TRBV21-1 with TRBJ2-7; TRBD1, the table's D call, lacks a check against the DNA. TRBV21-1 is reported as a pseudogene. This CDR3 is 16 amino acids long. The CDR3 region has the DNA TGTGCCAGCAGCAAAGGAGGGACAGAATCCTTCTACGAGCAGTACTTC. This gives the protein CASSKGGTESFYEQYF.

The genes are TRBV27 and TRBJ1-2, with D maybe TRBD1 (5 bases). This CDR3 comprises 15 residues. Trimming removed 7 bases at V and 4 bases at J, with 19 bases between. Germline CDR1 MNHEY, CDR2 SMNVEV (reference sequence). The CDR3 loop is CASTLVGGRGYGYTF. The CDR3 nucleotides read TGTGCCAGCACCCTCGTGGGGGGTCGCGGCTATGGCTACACCTTC.

V is TRBV4-1 and J is TRBJ1-6; TRBD1 matches 8 bases. Germline loops: CDR1 MGHRA, CDR2 YSYEKL. The CDR3 runs to 18 residues. Losses at the gene ends were 4 bases for V and 4 bases for J; bases not matched to a gene: 12. CDR3 DNA sequence: TGCGCCAGCAGCCCCTCCGGGACAGGCGTTCTATATAATTCACCCCTCCACTTT. Its translation: CASSPSGTGVLYNSPLHF.

The V gene is TRBV9, the J gene TRBJ1-2, with D possibly TRBD1 on 5 matching bases. CDR3 size: 16 residues. Deletions cut 0 bases from V and 2 bases from J, with 14 bases between. From germline, CDR1 is SGDLS and CDR2 YYNGEE. The chain's CDR3 is CASSVDSQGLNYGYTF. CDR3 nucleotide sequence: TGTGCCAGCAGCGTAGATAGTCAGGGACTCAACTATGGCTACACCTTC.

The gene calls are TRBV7-8 and TRBJ1-2, with D unresolved. Per the germline V gene, CDR1 is SGHVS and CDR2 is FQNEAQ. V lost 5 bases and J 8 bases, leaving 9 bases between the germline ends. This CDR3 is built from 11 residues. DNA of the CDR3: TGTGCCAGCAGCCTAGGGAGGGGCTACACCTTC. It specifies CASSLGRGYTF.

This clone showed up just a few times. The chain employs TRBV19 and TRBJ1-5; D is unclear. Trimming pared 2 bases from V and 4 bases from J, leaving 9 bases between. CDR1 is LNHDA and CDR2 is SQIVND in the germline V gene (reference sequence). This CDR3 spans 14 amino acids. The CDR3 DNA reads TGTGCCAGTAGTATATGGCGGAAAAATCAGCCCCAGCATTTT. Residues: CASSIWRKNQPQHF.

With regard to this clone: Additional DNA sequences in this sample encode the identical CDR3. The genes are TRBV6-5 and TRBJ1-1, with D possibly matching TRBD1 (5 bases). CDR1 and CDR2 (germline): MNHEY, SVGAGI. With 6 bases removed from V and 5 bases from J, the gap between germline ends came to 16 bases. The CDR3 consists of 14 residues. CDR3 coding DNA: TGTGCCAGCAGCCGTCAGGGTGGGAATACTGAAGCTTTCTTT. It specifies CASSRQGGNTEAFF.

This clone was seen once. V and J are TRBV28 and TRBJ2-2, with D possibly being TRBD2 (6 bases). With 7 bases removed from V and 0 bases from J, the gap between germline ends came to 12 bases. The CDR3 has 15 amino acids. CDR1 is MDHEN, CDR2 SYDVKM, per germline. The CDR3 nucleotides are TGTGCCAGCAACTCAGCGGGCCCGAACACCGGGGAGCTGTTTTTT. It codes for CASNSAGPNTGELFF.

The chain recombines TRBV7-2 with TRBJ2-1; the D gene is possibly TRBD2 (5 bases). The CDR3 has 15 amino acids. Germline assignment: CDR1 SGHTA and CDR2 FQGNSA. The V gene lost 2 bases and the J gene lost 5 bases, with 13 bases spanning the gap. The CDR3 region has the DNA TGTGCCAGCAGCTTACGGCAGACTAATCACAATGAGCAGTTCTTC. It specifies CASSLRQTNHNEQFF.

This chain links TRBV5-5 with TRBJ1-5; 7 nucleotides match TRBD1. Germline V gene sequence: CDR1 SGHKS, CDR2 YYEKEE (reference sequence). V was clipped by 1 base and J by 3 bases; unmatched bases: 7. CDR3 size: 16 residues. CDR3 DNA sequence: TGTGCCAGCAGCTTGATGGACAGGCTCTACAATCAGCCCCAGCATTTT. Amino acids: CASSLMDRLYNQPQHF.

The V and J genes are TRBV29-1 and TRBJ1-2, with TRBD1 matching over 7 bases. V gave up 6 bases and J gave up 3 bases; unmatched junction bases: 4. Germline loops: CDR1 SQVTM, CDR2 ANQGSEA. The CDR3 loop spans 12 amino acids. The CDR3 region has the DNA TGCAGCGTAAAAGGGACAGACTATGGCTACACCTTC. This gives the protein CSVKGTDYGYTF.

V and J are TRBV5-4 and TRBJ2-2; D might be TRBD1 (5 bases). CDR3 length: 15 amino acids. The V gene lost 1 base and the J gene lost 6 bases, with 13 bases spanning the gap. Germline CDR1 SGHNT, CDR2 YYREEE (reference sequence). The CDR3 bases are TGTGCCAGCAGCTTGTTTTCTACAGGTGCCGGGGAGCTGTTTTTT. It translates to CASSLFSTGAGELFF.

This chain links TRBV28 with TRBJ1-3; TRBD1 aligns across 9 bases. Germline V CDR1 and CDR2: MDHEN, SYDVKM. J was trimmed by 4 bases and V by 6 bases; bases with no gene match: 13. CDR3 length: 17 amino acids. The CDR3: CASRNRDRVFWGNTIYF. The CDR3 DNA is TGTGCCAGCAGGAACCGGGACAGGGTTTTCTGGGGAAACACCATATATTTT.

CDR3 nucleotides: TGCGCCAGCAGCCCAGACTATGGCTACACCTTC. Its translation is CASSPDYGYTF. The chain links TRBV10-2 to TRBJ1-2; D not resolved. The germline V and J ends were trimmed by 6 bases and 3 bases, with 5 bases remaining between them. Germline values: CDR1 WSHSY, CDR2 SAAADI. CDR3 length: 11 residues.

This clone was seen more than once but under ten times. V usage is TRBV7-3 and J usage is TRBJ2-7, with 8 bases matching TRBD1. Losses at the gene ends were 5 bases for V and 2 bases for J; bases not matched to a gene: 8. Germline-derived CDR1 and CDR2 are SGHTA and FQGTGA. This CDR3 spans 15 amino acids. The CDR3 here is CASSLTGTGPYEQYF. In nucleotides, the CDR3 is TGTGCCAGCAGCCTTACCGGGACAGGTCCCTACGAGCAGTACTTC.

This chain joins TRBV24-1 and TRBJ2-1; TRBD1 agrees at 8 bases. The CDR3 is made up of 15 amino acids. Germline V gene sequence: CDR1 KGHDR, CDR2 SFDVKD. V shed 2 bases and J 2 bases; nucleotides not matched to a gene: 1. CDR3 nucleotide sequence: TGTGCCACCAGTGATTGGACAGGGACCTACAATGAGCAGTTCTTC. Translated, it gives CATSDWTGTYNEQFF.

The chain recombines TRBV5-1 with TRBJ1-4; perhaps TRBD1 as D (6 bases). CDR1 and CDR2 (germline): SGHRS, YFSETQ. V lost 1 base and J 4 bases, leaving 8 bases between the germline ends. There are 14 residues in the CDR3. CDR3 region: CASSLQGNNEKLFF. In DNA form, the CDR3 reads TGCGCCAGCAGCTTGCAGGGGAATAATGAAAAACTGTTTTTT.